The clone carrying this TCR beta chain was found many times. RNA transcripts yielded amplified TCR beta CDR3 regions. The HTBI primer set served for first-round RT-PCR of the TCR CDR3. TCRdb processed the multiplex PCR reads anew with MiXCR; each CDR3 protein has one entry. Of about 570,000 distinct CDR3 sequences in the sample, 14% were seen once. The sample originates from a study of T cells in Graves' hyperthyroidism and ophthalmopathy. The CDR3 totals 13 residues. V was pared by 4 bases and J by 6 bases, with 10 bases between. This chain links TRBV12-3 or TRBV12-4 with TRBJ2-1; weak D call: TRBD1 (6 bases). Sample: blood. The sequence derives from a woman between 40 and 55 years old with Graves' hyperthyroidism. The chain's CDR3 is CASSSPDSNEQFF. The CDR3 region has the DNA TGTGCCAGCAGTTCTCCGGACAGCAATGAGCAGTTCTTC.